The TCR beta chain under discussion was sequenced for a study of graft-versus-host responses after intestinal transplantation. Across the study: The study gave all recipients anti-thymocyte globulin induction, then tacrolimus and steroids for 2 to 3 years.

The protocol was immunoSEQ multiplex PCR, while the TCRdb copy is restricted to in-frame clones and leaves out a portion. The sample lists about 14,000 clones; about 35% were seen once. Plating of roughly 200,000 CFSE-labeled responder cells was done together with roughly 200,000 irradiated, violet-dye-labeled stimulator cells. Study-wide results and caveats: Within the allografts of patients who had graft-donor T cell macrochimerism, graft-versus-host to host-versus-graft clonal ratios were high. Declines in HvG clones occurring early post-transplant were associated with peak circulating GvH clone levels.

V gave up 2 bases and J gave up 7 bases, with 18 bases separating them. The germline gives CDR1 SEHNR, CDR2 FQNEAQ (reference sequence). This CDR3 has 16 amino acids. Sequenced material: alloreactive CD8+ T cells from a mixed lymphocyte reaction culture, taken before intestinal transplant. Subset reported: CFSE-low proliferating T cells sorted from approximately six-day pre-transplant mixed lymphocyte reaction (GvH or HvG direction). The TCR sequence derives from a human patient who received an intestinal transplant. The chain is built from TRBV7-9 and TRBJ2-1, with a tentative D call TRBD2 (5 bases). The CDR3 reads CASSLFPRGKRNEQFF. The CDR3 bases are TGTGCCAGCAGCTTATTTCCCCGAGGAAAGCGGAATGAGCAGTTCTTC. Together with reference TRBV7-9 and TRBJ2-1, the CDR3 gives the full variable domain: DTGVSQNPRHKITKRGQNVTFRCDPISEHNRLYWYRQTLGQGPEFLTYFQNEAQLEKSRLLSDRFSAERPKGSFSTLEIQRTEQGDSAMYLCASSLFPRGKRNEQFFGPGTRLTVL.